This T cell receptor (beta chain) was captured in a study of blood T cell repertoires in COVID-19. The overall study: Specimens from acute and convalescent COVID-19 originated in the United States, Italy and Spain. Sources were T cells, B-cell-depleted T cells, or PBMCs; the material itself was cDNA or gDNA.

Losses at the gene ends were 4 bases for V and 4 bases for J; bases not matched to a gene: 8. Per germline, CDR1 MGHRA and CDR2 YSYEKL. The CDR3 consists of 18 residues. The authors' processing: Amplified reference gene primers provided the basis for estimating nucleated cell counts. Repertoires were generated with immunoSEQ multiplex PCR, while TCRdb's copy carries only in-frame clones and drops some. Clone size and V and J calls were adopted from that table, with D and trimming inferred from the DNA. Among approximately 160,000 clones listed, approximately 95% were seen once. Seattle patients were enrolled during active infection and followed longitudinally.

The sample consisted of peripheral blood. The J gene is TRBJ2-3, the V gene TRBV4-1; TRBD2 agrees at 16 bases. The sequence derives from a woman aged 60 to 75 with COVID-19, enrolled during active disease. The CDR3 DNA follows: TGCGCCAGCAGCCTCACGGGACTAGCGGGGGGGCTCTCAGATACGCAGTATTTT. This codes for CASSLTGLAGGLSDTQYF.